This entry lists 3 T cell receptor beta chains sequenced from one sample in a study of CD8+ T cells in alopecia areata. After isolation, RNA underwent reverse transcription to generate cDNA as the sequencing template. The assay was immunoSEQ multiplex PCR, and TCRdb's table has in-frame clones only and misses some. The sample includes about 220,000 clones, 50% to 70% of them seen just once. Specified treatment: oral pan-JAK inhibitor, 5-10 mg twice daily. The sequencing used CD4+ T cells sorted from blood, collected at week 4, from a patient treated with tofacitinib. The receptors here all came from a human donor with alopecia areata.

The V gene is TRBV4-3, the J gene TRBJ2-7; maybe TRBD2 (6 bases). The CDR3 covers 14 residues. CDR1 and CDR2 from the germline V gene are LGHNA and YSLEER. V gave up 4 bases and J gave up 5 bases, with 15 bases separating them. CDR3 coding DNA: TGCGCCAGCAGCCTATACGGAGGGACCGACGAGCAGTACTTC. This encodes CASSLYGGTDEQYF.

The V gene is TRBV7-2, the J gene TRBJ2-7; 8 nucleotides agree with TRBD2. This CDR3 spans 18 amino acids. Germline trimming cut 3 bases from V and 0 bases from J; bases unmatched to any gene: 13. Germline values: CDR1 SGHTA, CDR2 FQGNSA. DNA for the CDR3: TGTGCCAGCAGCTTGGCGTCGGGCGGGGGGTTTAGCTCCTACGAGCAGTACTTC. Encoded protein: CASSLASGGGFSSYEQYF.

The gene calls are TRBV2 and TRBJ2-3; D is tentatively TRBD1 or TRBD2 (5 bases each). V was cut by 9 bases and J by 6 bases, with 16 bases left in between. CDR1 is SNHLY, CDR2 FYNNEI, per germline. The CDR3 extends over 13 amino acids. The CDR3 DNA is TGTGCCAGTACACGCCCAGGGACGGATACGCAGTATTTT. Translated, it gives CASTRPGTDTQYF.